A selection of T cell receptor beta chains follows, all from one sample in a study of T cells expressing NK-cell markers. TCRdb re-called the 5' RACE reads and catalogs CDR3 proteins one per entry, DNA excluded. This repertoire includes some 500,000 distinct CDR3 sequences. The specimen sequenced was blood T cells: a sorted CD56 or NKG2C T cell subset, CD4+ or CD8+ T cells, or bulk PBMC T cells (not recorded which). These receptor sequences come from a woman aged 50 to 60 in good health. CDR3s include the opening cysteine and the closing phenylalanine or tryptophan.

V gene	J gene	CDR3 length	CDR3 protein
TRBV29-1	TRBJ1-1	12	CSSGGVSTEAFF
TRBV7-2	TRBJ2-1	14	CASSKHRVQNEQFF
TRBV2	TRBJ2-1	14	CASYYGTALNEQFF
TRBV6-6	TRBJ1-4	14	CASSYRGEGEKLFF
TRBV7-9	TRBJ1-5	14	CASSDPGGVAPQHF
TRBV4-1	TRBJ2-3	17	CASSLAGGPTGTDTQYF
TRBV4-1	TRBJ1-5	18	CASSQGSMGVGSNQPQHF
TRBV20-1	TRBJ1-4	16	CSARDLGSTDNEKLFF
TRBV3-1	TRBJ1-5	17	CASSQDPPGWDNQPQHF
TRBV18	TRBJ1-1	16	CASSPRFGGRNTEAFF
TRBV6-6	TRBJ1-6	13	CASSPHQDSPLHF
TRBV30	TRBJ2-1	13	CAWNGRFGNEQFF
TRBV29-1	TRBJ1-5	18	CSVVLGGKGLTGHQPQHF
TRBV4-1	TRBJ1-1	14	CASSQGTLLTEAFF
TRBV12-3/TRBV12-4	TRBJ1-1	12	CASRVVGAEAFF
TRBV12-3/TRBV12-4	TRBJ1-2	13	CASSWQPRYGYTF
TRBV18	TRBJ2-5	15	CASSPEQGLAETQYF
TRBV7-2	TRBJ2-5	14	CASSFGTIWETQYF
TRBV5-1	TRBJ2-2	17	CASSLLLAGANTGELFF
TRBV7-8	TRBJ2-6	17	CASSLRSLESGANVLTF
TRBV19	TRBJ2-1	18	CASSIMSLSGRGYNEQFF
TRBV4-1	TRBJ2-7	12	CASSTQEYEQYF
TRBV18	TRBJ2-5	13	CASSLPNEETQYF
TRBV12-3/TRBV12-4	TRBJ2-2	15	CASSFKVGSTGELFF
TRBV29-1	TRBJ1-2	12	CSVEASYYGYTF
TRBV14	TRBJ2-5	16	CASSHSAGGLQETQYF
TRBV11-3	TRBJ1-3	16	CASSKKGQTFGNTIYF
TRBV15	TRBJ2-5	15	CATSRDVRGQETQYF
TRBV20-1	TRBJ1-4	15	CSARGIWDTNEKLFF
TRBV5-1	TRBJ2-1	14	CATARRSSYNEQFF
TRBV20-1	TRBJ2-1	14	CSARALNGNNEQFF
TRBV5-1	TRBJ2-1	17	CASSPALGGSPYNEQFF
TRBV7-8	TRBJ2-5	17	CASSLARAREYRETQYF
TRBV29-1	TRBJ2-2	16	CSVSQSRDRLTGELFF
TRBV5-1	TRBJ2-7	15	CASSFGGVSDLEQYF
TRBV12-3/TRBV12-4	TRBJ2-3	15	CASSLAGLAGDTQYF
TRBV10-3	TRBJ1-1	14	CAISEVEKNTEAFF
TRBV6-2/TRBV6-3	TRBJ2-1	13	CASSVSGRGEQFF
TRBV3-1	TRBJ2-3	15	CASSQGVSGGDTQYF
TRBV12-3/TRBV12-4	TRBJ2-1	12	CASSRTSFEQFF
TRBV27	TRBJ1-1	13	CASKYPAGAEAFF
TRBV11-2	TRBJ1-3	16	CASSLTPGSTGNTIYF
TRBV11-3	TRBJ2-1	15	CATSNERRAYNEQFF
TRBV12-3/TRBV12-4	TRBJ2-3	16	CASSKDGGLLRDTQYF
TRBV7-8	TRBJ2-1	16	CASSPTSGNSYNEQFF
TRBV16	TRBJ1-6	15	CASSQLRDRGTPLHF
TRBV10-1	TRBJ2-5	14	CASSDYRVGETQYF
TRBV5-1	TRBJ2-1	17	CASSLGLQVSSYNEQFF
TRBV15	TRBJ2-1	16	CATSRDTREGRNEQFF
TRBV2	TRBJ1-6	17	CASSEGGIAPLDSPLHF
TRBV29-1	TRBJ1-5	12	CSVVQGNQPQHF
TRBV19	TRBJ2-3	15	CASSILTGRVDTQYF
TRBV5-1	TRBJ1-2	14	CASSLGGPGRGYTF
TRBV7-9	TRBJ2-3	15	CASSLVPSRGDTQYF
TRBV29-1	TRBJ2-1	14	CSVWDRGSYNEQFF
TRBV6-2/TRBV6-3	TRBJ2-7	15	CASSYSGTVPYEQYF
TRBV6-1	TRBJ2-2	19	CASSARGQGGPSRTGELFF
TRBV12-3/TRBV12-4	TRBJ2-7	14	CASSPYRPGYEQYF
TRBV27	TRBJ2-4	15	CASSESWGAKNIQYF
TRBV10-1	TRBJ2-1	14	CASSSTSGRREQFF